This note documents a single T cell receptor (beta chain) sequence. This sample was included in a study of shared clonotypes between healthy human individuals. This CDR3 spans 15 amino acids. The germline gives CDR1 MGHRA, CDR2 YSYEKL. Trimming took 2 bases from V and 4 from J; bases not matched to a gene: 6. This table comes from immunoSEQ multiplex PCR, and its TCRdb copy is limited to in-frame clones, with some not included. The sample has over 400,000 clones, 90% to 97% seen once. This receptor was identified in a woman aged 25 to 45 in good health. Sequencing input: naive CD4+ T cells sorted from blood. Subset specified: CD45RA+ positively selected. The chain combines TRBV4-1 with TRBJ2-7; TRBD1 aligns across 9 bases. The CDR3 loop reads CASSQSAGTGYEQYF. In nucleotides, the CDR3 is TGCGCCAGCAGCCAATCGGCCGGGACAGGGTACGAGCAGTACTTC.